This T cell receptor beta chain was obtained from a study of cytomegalovirus exposure and HLA in healthy donors. Study context: Later analysis reported that the roughly 120 validation repertoires shared the platform of the approximately 690 first-cohort repertoires. Study-level findings and limits: It was found in a later analysis that first-cohort TCR clusters tended to co-occur in the 130 or so validation repertoires. Some TCR beta chains (about 170 of them) were listed as cytomegalovirus-associated.

The method was immunoSEQ multiplex PCR; TCRdb's version includes in-frame clones alone and lacks a portion of them. The repertoire consists of 150,000 to 200,000 clones, with more than 75% occurring once and the leading ten covering 7.2%. Worth noting for this clone: Antigen unknown.

The receptor was isolated from a man aged 30 to 39 in good health and CMV-seropositive. Sequencing input: PBMCs.

In DNA form, the CDR3 reads TGCGCCAGCAGCCCACTAGCGGGAGTCCACAATGAGCAGTTCTTC. Protein product: CASSPLAGVHNEQFF. This rearrangement joins TRBV5-1 to TRBJ2-1, with TRBD2 identical over 11 bases. V was pared by 4 bases and J by 5 bases, with 5 bases of the junction left unmatched. The CDR3 extends over 15 amino acids. Per the germline V gene, CDR1 is SGHRS and CDR2 is YFSETQ.